The subject of this entry is one T cell receptor (beta chain). The sample belongs to a study of blood T cell repertoires in COVID-19. On the study more broadly: Acute-phase and convalescent COVID-19 samples originated in the United States, Italy and Spain.

Assay used: immunoSEQ multiplex PCR; TCRdb lists only in-frame clones, some missing. There are approximately 280,000 clones in the sample; under 90% occur only once, and approximately 2% lies in the top ten. The CDR3 is 15 residues long. CDR1 and CDR2 from the germline V gene are DFQATT and SNEGSKA (reference sequence). V was pared by 3 bases and J by 3 bases, with 8 bases of the junction left unmatched. The TCR sequence derives from a woman in her sixties or seventies who had recovered from COVID-19. The V call is TRBV20-1, the J call TRBJ1-5; 7 positions agree with TRBD1. The specimen was PBMCs or T cells enriched from blood (not recorded which). Here the CDR3 reads CSASRTGGSNQPQHF. DNA for the CDR3: TGCAGTGCTAGTCGGACAGGAGGATCCAATCAGCCCCAGCATTTT.